Following are 30 T cell receptor beta chains from one sample sequenced in a study of cytomegalovirus exposure and HLA in healthy donors. It was with 60 Vbeta and 13 Jbeta primers that the PCR ran. The method was immunoSEQ multiplex PCR; TCRdb's version includes in-frame clones alone and lacks a portion of them. The sample holds more than 95,000 clones; around 79% are singletons and the top ten take about 5.3%. The source material was PBMCs. These receptors came from a man in his fifties or sixties in good health and CMV-seropositive.

J is TRBJ2-1 and V is TRBV27, with 10 bases matching TRBD2. This CDR3 region has 17 residues. Germline lookup yields CDR1 MNHEY and CDR2 SMNVEV (reference sequence). V shed 3 bases and J 2 bases; nucleotides not matched to a gene: 7. The CDR3, as DNA: TGTGCCAGCAGTTTCGGGCTAGCGGGGGCCACCTACAATGAGCAGTTCTTC. It is translated as CASSFGLAGATYNEQFF.

This clone was counted between two and nine times. The chain is built from TRBV7-2 and TRBJ1-3; 7 nucleotides line up with TRBD1. The CDR3 has 15 amino acids. Germline V lookup: CDR1 SGHTA, CDR2 FQGNSA. V lost 1 base and J lost 4; bases outside the gene matches: 4. CDR3 nucleotide sequence: TGTGCCAGCAGCTTAGAAGGGGGCAGGGGAAACACCATATATTTT. Translation: CASSLEGGRGNTIYF.

The chain links TRBV6-5 to TRBJ1-2, with 9 nucleotides matching TRBD1. The length of the CDR3 is 13 residues. Looked up from germline, CDR1 is MNHEY and CDR2 is SVGAGI. J gave up 2 bases and V 9 bases, and 4 bases lay outside the gene matches. For the CDR3, the DNA is TGTGCCAGGGGACAGGGCCTGAACTATGGCTACACCTTC. Translation gives CARGQGLNYGYTF.

The chain links TRBV7-2 to TRBJ2-5; unclear D gene. The germline V gene has CDR1 SGHTA and CDR2 FQGNSA. This CDR3 has 14 residues. V gave up 2 bases and J gave up 1 base, with 8 bases separating them. CDR3 DNA: TGTGCCAGCAGCTTACTAGTAACCCAAGAGACCCAGTACTTC. This translates into CASSLLVTQETQYF. Using reference TRBV7-2 and TRBJ2-5 for the parts outside the CDR3, the full variable domain is GAGVSQSPSNKVTEKGKDVELRCDPISGHTALYWYRQSLGQGLEFLIYFQGNSAPDKSGLPSDRFSAERTGGSVSTLTIQRTQQEDSAVYLCASSLLVTQETQYFGPGTRLLVL.

This sequence joins TRBV27 and TRBJ2-7, with 7 bases that match TRBD1. CDR3 size: 14 residues. The J segment lost 1 base and the V segment lost 7 bases, leaving 7 bases of the junction unmatched. The germline CDR1 and CDR2 sequences are MNHEY and SMNVEV (reference sequence). The CDR3 bases are TGTGCCAGCACTCCGACAGGGATATCCTACGAGCAGTACTTC. Its translation is CASTPTGISYEQYF.

The chain combines TRBV13 with TRBJ2-5; D is perhaps TRBD2 (6 bases). The germline CDR1 and CDR2 sequences are PRHDT and FYEKMQ (reference sequence). The CDR3 totals 16 residues. Trimming left V 5 bases short and J 3 bases short, with 19 bases between. As DNA, the CDR3 is TGTGCCAGCAGCCCTCCCCCGGGACTCGGGGAAGAGACCCAGTACTTC. Translated: CASSPPPGLGEETQYF.

The sample holds a few counts of this clone. This sequence joins TRBV11-1 and TRBJ1-4; D is ambiguous. The CDR3 sequence is 16 residues long. V lost 3 bases to trimming and J lost 7 bases, with 18 bases between them. Germline CDR1 is SGHAT and CDR2 is FQDESV (reference sequence). The CDR3 sequence is CASSFSPGNAGEKLFF. CDR3 sequence (DNA): TGTGCCAGCAGCTTCTCTCCGGGAAATGCAGGTGAAAAACTGTTTTTT.

V gene TRBV27 combines with J gene TRBJ2-4, with D possibly matching TRBD2 (5 bases). Germline values: CDR1 MNHEY, CDR2 SMNVEV (reference sequence). V lost 10 bases and J 2 bases, leaving 15 bases between the germline ends. The CDR3 runs to 14 residues. CDR3 sequence reads: CATSFGNPKNIQYF. CDR3 coding DNA: TGTGCCACCTCGTTCGGGAACCCCAAAAACATTCAGTACTTC.

The genes are TRBV14 and TRBJ2-1; the match to TRBD2 covers 10 bases. The CDR3 has 15 amino acids. Germline values: CDR1 SGHDN, CDR2 FVKESK. Trimming removed 4 bases from V and 9 bases from J; junction bases left unmatched: 9. The chain's CDR3 is CASSPQRGGPSEQFF. The DNA for the CDR3 is TGTGCCAGCAGCCCCCAGCGGGGGGGCCCGAGTGAGCAGTTCTTC. Based on the CDR3 plus reference TRBV14 and TRBJ2-1, the full variable domain is EAGVTQFPSHSVIEKGQTVTLRCDPISGHDNLYWYRRVMGKEIKFLLHFVKESKQDESGMPNNRFLAERTGGTYSTLKVQPAELEDSGVYFCASSPQRGGPSEQFFGPGTRLTVL.

This sequence joins TRBV25-1 and TRBJ2-7, with D possibly being TRBD1 (6 bases). The germline V gene has CDR1 MGHDK and CDR2 SYGVNS. This CDR3 has 11 residues. Here the CDR3 DNA reads TGTGCGACCAGGGGAGTAGGCGAGCAGTACTTC. Translating gives CATRGVGEQYF.

This sequence joins TRBV9 and TRBJ2-2; possibly TRBD2 for D (6 bases). Trimming pared 6 bases from V and 5 bases from J, leaving 11 bases between. Looked up from germline, CDR1 is SGDLS and CDR2 is YYNGEE. This CDR3 contains 13 residues. CDR3 in DNA: TGTGCCAGCACAGGAGGGTGGACCGGGGAGCTGTTTTTT. Translated: CASTGGWTGELFF.

This clone was seen once. This rearrangement joins TRBV20-1 to TRBJ1-2, with D maybe TRBD1 (6 bases). Germline values: CDR1 DFQATT, CDR2 SNEGSKA (reference sequence). V was clipped by 2 bases and J by 8 bases, with 9 bases between them. The CDR3 contains 11 residues. The CDR3 sequence is CSARPGAGYTF. In nucleotides, the CDR3 is TGCAGTGCTAGACCAGGGGCCGGCTACACCTTC.

The V gene is TRBV6-5, the J gene TRBJ1-6; D unresolved. This CDR3 has 12 amino acids. The germline gives CDR1 MNHEY, CDR2 SVGAGI. Trimming removed 5 bases from V and 9 bases from J, with 8 bases in between. CDR3 sequence reads: CASSETGSPLHF. The CDR3 nucleotides read TGTGCCAGCAGTGAAACGGGTTCACCCCTCCACTTT.

The chain joins TRBV19 to TRBJ2-6, with TRBD1 identical over 9 bases. After removal of 4 bases from V and 4 bases from J, the junction contained 11 bases not matched to a gene. CDR1 and CDR2 from the germline V gene are LNHDA and SQIVND (reference sequence). This CDR3 spans 18 amino acids. The CDR3: CASSRVGTGLPGANVLTF. CDR3 nucleotide sequence: TGTGCCAGTAGTAGGGTGGGGACAGGGCTCCCAGGGGCCAACGTCCTGACTTTC.

The chain uses TRBV7-6 and TRBJ2-2; 8 positions match TRBD1. Germline V gene data show CDR1 as SGHVS and CDR2 as FNYEAQ. J lost 7 bases, V lost 5 bases, and 6 bases had no gene match. The CDR3 consists of 14 residues. This CDR3 is CASSLRTGNGELFF. The CDR3 region has the DNA TGTGCCAGCAGCCTAAGGACAGGGAACGGGGAGCTGTTTTTT.

This clone was picked up one time. The chain is built from TRBV5-4 and TRBJ2-1; the D is unclear. CDR3 length: 12 residues. The germline gives CDR1 SGHNT, CDR2 YYREEE (reference sequence). V lost 0 bases and J 7 bases, leaving 5 bases between the germline ends. CDR3 in amino acids: CASSLDSNEQFF. CDR3 bases: TGTGCCAGCAGCTTGGATTCAAATGAGCAGTTCTTC.

The V gene is TRBV4-1, the J gene TRBJ2-2; TRBD2 matches 7 bases. The V segment lost 4 bases and the J segment 6 bases; nucleotides outside the gene matches: 11. The CDR3 is made up of 16 amino acids. CDR1 is MGHRA, CDR2 YSYEKL, per germline. CDR3 residues: CASSRLSGGVSGELFF. In nucleotides, the CDR3 is TGCGCCAGCAGCCGACTAAGTGGGGGGGTCTCCGGGGAGCTGTTTTTT.

V usage is TRBV15 and J usage is TRBJ2-7, with 12 positions matching TRBD1. The CDR3 loop spans 15 amino acids. Germline V lookup: CDR1 LNHNV, CDR2 YYDKDF (reference sequence). The V segment lost 1 base and the J segment 5 bases; nucleotides outside the gene matches: 3. DNA of the CDR3: TGTGCCACCAGCAGAGCCGGGACAGGGGGCGACGAGCAGTACTTC. It is translated as CATSRAGTGGDEQYF.

The chain has TRBV7-9 and TRBJ2-7; D is possibly TRBD2 (6 bases). The CDR3 is 13 amino acids. CDR1 SEHNR and CDR2 FQNEAQ come from the germline V gene (reference sequence). Trimming cost V 6 bases and J 12 bases, with 21 bases left between them. The CDR3 DNA is TGTGCCAGCAGTGTGACCCCCCAGGGACTGGCGTACTTC. Protein product: CASSVTPQGLAYF.

The chain couples TRBV7-6 to TRBJ2-5; no reliable D call. Trimming shortened V by 3 bases and J by 5 bases, and 13 bases separated the two germline ends. The CDR3 has 14 residues. Germline values: CDR1 SGHVS, CDR2 FNYEAQ. CDR3 sequence reads: CASSFGVAGETQYF. As DNA, the CDR3 is TGTGCCAGCAGCTTCGGAGTGGCCGGGGAGACCCAGTACTTC.

The J gene is TRBJ2-7, the V gene TRBV7-2, with D possibly being TRBD1 (6 bases). V lost 1 base and J lost 3, with 10 bases in between. This CDR3 has 14 amino acids. Germline CDR1 and CDR2: SGHTA and FQGNSA. CDR3 sequence: CASSLVTGFYEQYF. The CDR3, as DNA: TGTGCCAGCAGCTTAGTAACAGGGTTCTACGAGCAGTACTTC. Supplemented by reference TRBV7-2 and TRBJ2-7, the full variable domain reads GAGVSQSPSNKVTEKGKDVELRCDPISGHTALYWYRQSLGQGLEFLIYFQGNSAPDKSGLPSDRFSAERTGGSVSTLTIQRTQQEDSAVYLCASSLVTGFYEQYFGPGTRLTVT.

J is TRBJ1-1 and V is TRBV5-1; D remains unclear. Germline assignment: CDR1 SGHRS and CDR2 YFSETQ. The V end lost 0 bases, the J end lost 3 bases, and 9 bases lay between the germline ends. CDR3 length: 14 residues. The CDR3 reads CASSLGGGDTEAFF. The CDR3 nucleotides are TGCGCCAGCAGCTTGGGAGGTGGCGACACTGAAGCTTTCTTT. Full variable domain (missing parts from reference TRBV5-1 and TRBJ1-1): KAGVTQTPRYLIKTRGQQVTLSCSPISGHRSVSWYQQTPGQGLQFLFEYFSETQRNKGNFPGRFSGRQFSNSRSEMNVSTLELGDSALYLCASSLGGGDTEAFFGQGTRLTVV.

Turning to this clone: A junction boundary mismatches the germline segment, possibly from a read error. The chain has TRBV7-9 and TRBJ1-2; 10 bases agree with TRBD1. CDR1 SEHNR and CDR2 FQNEAQ come from the germline V gene (reference sequence). This CDR3 is built from 13 residues. As DNA, the CDR3 is TGTTCCAGCAGCCCAGGGACAGGGGTTGGCTACACCTTC. Translating gives CSSSPGTGVGYTF.

V is TRBV7-2 and J is TRBJ2-1, with TRBD2 matching 7 bases. With V trimmed by 1 base and J by 4 bases, 10 bases remained unmatched. CDR3 length equals 17 residues. The germline gives CDR1 SGHTA, CDR2 FQGNSA. The CDR3 DNA follows: TGTGCCAGCAGCTTAGTCCGGCTAGCGGAGGTTTACAATGAGCAGTTCTTC. It translates to CASSLVRLAEVYNEQFF.

Notes on this clone: The same CDR3 is also encoded by other DNA sequences in this sample. The V call is TRBV9, the J call TRBJ1-2; D gene unclear. Trimming stripped 4 bases from V and 0 bases from J, with 19 bases between. The CDR3 length is 17 residues. Germline V gene sequence: CDR1 SGDLS, CDR2 YYNGEE. The CDR3 DNA sequence: TGTGCCAGCAGCTCAGAGGTACTGGGGAGATCTAACTATGGCTACACCTTC. Translating it yields CASSSEVLGRSNYGYTF. Supplemented by reference TRBV9 and TRBJ1-2, the full variable domain reads DSGVTQTPKHLITATGQRVTLRCSPRSGDLSVYWYQQSLDQGLQFLIQYYNGEERAKGNILERFSAQQFPDLHSELNLSSLELGDSALYFCASSSEVLGRSNYGYTFGSGTRLTVV.

The chain links TRBV12-5 to TRBJ1-5; possibly TRBD1 for D (6 bases). The CDR3 totals 16 residues. The germline V gene has CDR1 LGHNT and CDR2 FRNRAP. V was pared by 5 bases and J by 5 bases, with 19 bases between. As DNA, the CDR3 is TGTGCTAGTGGTCCTCCCCCCCGGGACACTTATCAGCCCCAGCATTTT. Protein product: CASGPPPRDTYQPQHF.

Comments on this clone: Germline is not matched at one junction end, which may reflect a read error. This chain links TRBV5-1 with TRBJ2-7, with 8 bases aligning to TRBD1. The CDR3 loop spans 19 amino acids. Germline V CDR1 and CDR2: SGHRS, YFSETQ. CDR3 nucleotide sequence: TGCGCCAGCAGCTTTCTATCCGACCCGCTGGACAGGGACTCCTACGAGCAGCACTTC. This gives the protein CASSFLSDPLDRDSYEQHF.

This clone has a handful of counts. The chain uses TRBV6-6 and TRBJ2-5; 11 bases line up with TRBD2. Trimming cost V 4 bases and J 1 base; bases outside gene matches: 2. Germline assignment: CDR1 MNHNY and CDR2 SVGAGI (reference sequence). The CDR3 has 15 amino acids. CDR3 in amino acids: CASSLLAGAQETQYF. The CDR3 DNA reads as TGTGCCAGCAGTTTACTAGCGGGGGCCCAAGAGACCCAGTACTTC.

This clone was detected only once. The J gene is TRBJ1-2, the V gene TRBV5-1; 8 bases align to TRBD1. V was pared by 5 bases and J by 0 bases, with 6 bases of the junction left unmatched. Germline V lookup: CDR1 SGHRS, CDR2 YFSETQ. The CDR3 is made up of 15 amino acids. Here the CDR3 reads CASRPGTGANYGYTF. The CDR3 nucleotides are TGCGCCAGCAGACCCGGGACAGGTGCTAACTATGGCTACACCTTC.

This clone was observed a few times. The chain employs TRBV13 and TRBJ2-2; a weak D match, TRBD1 (6 bases). Germline lookup yields CDR1 PRHDT and CDR2 FYEKMQ (reference sequence). V was pared by 4 bases and J by 4 bases, with 13 bases between. The CDR3 length is 15 residues. The CDR3 bases are TGTGCCAGCAGCTACCGGGACACCTTCACCGGGGAGCTGTTTTTT. It encodes CASSYRDTFTGELFF.